Shown below are 9 T cell receptor beta chains from a single sample sequenced in a study of T cells after posttransplantation cyclophosphamide. Repertoires were generated with immunoSEQ multiplex PCR, while TCRdb's copy carries only in-frame clones and drops some. The sample lists 12,000 or so clones; 70% to 90% were seen once. Controls had myeloablative marrow grafts with methotrexate and calcineurin inhibitor, sampled at 1 year. This material consisted of PBMCs, taken about 370 days after allogeneic stem cell transplant with calcineurin inhibitor and methotrexate. The source is a male patient younger than 45 who received an allogeneic stem cell transplant from an unrelated donor, was CMV-positive, and had acute GVHD only. Some T cells may be graft donor cells.

The chain carries TRBV6-5 and TRBJ2-7, with a tentative D call TRBD1 (5 bases). Per the germline V gene, CDR1 is MNHEY and CDR2 is SVGAGI. The CDR3 is 14 amino acids. V dropped 5 bases and J dropped 1 base, with 12 bases sitting between them. The CDR3 sequence is CASSEIAGSYEQYF. The CDR3, as DNA: TGTGCCAGCAGTGAAATCGCAGGGTCCTACGAGCAGTACTTC.

CDR3 sequence: CASRSLDKYEQYF. CDR3 DNA sequence: TGTGCCAGCAGGTCTTTAGACAAATACGAGCAGTACTTC. V is TRBV6-5 and J is TRBJ2-7; D call uncertain. Per germline, CDR1 MNHEY and CDR2 SVGAGI. V was trimmed by 6 bases and J by 4 bases, leaving 13 bases between them. This CDR3 spans 13 amino acids.

This clone was observed a handful of times. The chain joins TRBV10-3 to TRBJ1-6; D perhaps matches TRBD1 (5 bases). Germline V lookup: CDR1 ENHRY, CDR2 SYGVKD. With 4 bases removed from V and 10 bases from J, the gap between germline ends came to 14 bases. This CDR3 comprises 14 residues. The CDR3 protein is CAISVRALESPLHF. DNA of the CDR3: TGTGCCATCAGTGTCAGGGCCTTGGAATCACCCCTCCACTTT.

CDR3 region: CATTMSETQYF. For the CDR3, the DNA is TGTGCCACCACAATGTCTGAGACCCAGTACTTC. V usage is TRBV5-4 and J usage is TRBJ2-5; D ambiguous. This CDR3 has 11 residues. V lost 9 bases and J 5 bases, leaving 11 bases between the germline ends. Germline V gene lookup returns CDR1 SGHNT and CDR2 YYREEE (reference sequence).

This chain uses TRBV2 with TRBJ1-4; TRBD1 matches 7 bases. The V and J ends lost 10 bases and 0 bases, in that order; junction bases with no gene match: 8. CDR1 and CDR2 (germline): SNHLY, FYNNEI. The CDR3 totals 15 residues. CDR3 DNA sequence: TGTGCCACAAGGGGGCCCTCGGCAACTAATGAAAAACTGTTTTTT. Its protein product is CATRGPSATNEKLFF.

This clone is a singleton in its sample. The chain joins TRBV6-6 to TRBJ1-3; D is unclear. Germline V gene lookup returns CDR1 MNHNY and CDR2 SVGAGI (reference sequence). V shed 0 bases and J shed 1 base, with 10 bases lying between them. The length of the CDR3 is 16 residues. The CDR3 region is CASSYSFAASGNTIYF. The CDR3 coding sequence is TGTGCCAGCAGTTACTCTTTTGCGGCTTCTGGAAACACCATATATTTT.

In this sample, this clone turned up a few times. The chain uses TRBV10-3 and TRBJ1-3; D is perhaps TRBD1 (5 bases). The length of the CDR3 is 13 residues. Germline V gene data show CDR1 as ENHRY and CDR2 as SYGVKD. Trimming took 7 bases from V and 3 from J, leaving 10 bases between them. The CDR3, as DNA: TGTGCCATCAAAGGGGCCGGTGGAAACACCATATATTTT. This gives the protein CAIKGAGGNTIYF.

CDR3 amino acids: CASPPAQGSYEQYF. CDR3 nucleotides: TGTGCCAGCCCCCCCGCACAGGGAAGCTACGAGCAGTACTTC. V is TRBV2 and J is TRBJ2-7; D is perhaps TRBD1 (6 bases). The CDR3 sequence is 14 residues long. The germline gives CDR1 SNHLY, CDR2 FYNNEI. With 8 bases removed from V and 3 bases from J, the gap between germline ends came to 17 bases.

V and J are TRBV6-1 and TRBJ2-7; D is unclear. Trimming removed 8 bases from V and 0 bases from J, with 14 bases in between. This CDR3 contains 14 residues. Germline CDR1 and CDR2: MNHNS and SASEGT. The CDR3 DNA sequence: TGTGCCAGCTTTGGCGGTACAAACTCCTACGAGCAGTACTTC. It is translated as CASFGGTNSYEQYF.